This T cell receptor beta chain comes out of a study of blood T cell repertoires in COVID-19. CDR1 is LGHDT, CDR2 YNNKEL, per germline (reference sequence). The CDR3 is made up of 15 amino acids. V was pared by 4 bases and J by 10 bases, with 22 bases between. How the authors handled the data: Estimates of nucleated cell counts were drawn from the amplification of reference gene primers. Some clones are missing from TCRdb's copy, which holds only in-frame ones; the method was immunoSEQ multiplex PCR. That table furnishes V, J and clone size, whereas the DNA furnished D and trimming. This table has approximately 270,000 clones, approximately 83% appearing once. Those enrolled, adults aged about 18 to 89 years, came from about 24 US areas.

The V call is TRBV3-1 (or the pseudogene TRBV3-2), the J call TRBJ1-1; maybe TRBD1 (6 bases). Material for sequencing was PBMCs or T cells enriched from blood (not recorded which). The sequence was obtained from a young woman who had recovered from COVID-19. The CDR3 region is CASSPAQQGPGGAFF. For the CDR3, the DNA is TGTGCCAGCAGCCCAGCCCAACAGGGTCCAGGAGGAGCTTTCTTT.